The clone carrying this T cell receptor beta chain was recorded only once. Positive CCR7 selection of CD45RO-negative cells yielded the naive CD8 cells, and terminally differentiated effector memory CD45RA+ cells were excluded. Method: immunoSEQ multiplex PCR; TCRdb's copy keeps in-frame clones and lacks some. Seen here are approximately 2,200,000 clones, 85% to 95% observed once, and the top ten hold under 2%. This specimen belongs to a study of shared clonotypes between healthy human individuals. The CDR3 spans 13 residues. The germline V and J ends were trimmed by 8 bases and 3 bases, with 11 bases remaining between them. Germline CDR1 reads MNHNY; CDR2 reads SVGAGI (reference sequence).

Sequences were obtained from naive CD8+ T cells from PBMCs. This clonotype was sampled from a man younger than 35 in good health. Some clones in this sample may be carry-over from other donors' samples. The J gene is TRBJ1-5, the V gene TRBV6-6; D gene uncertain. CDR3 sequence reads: CASAQLDNQPQHF. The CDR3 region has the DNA TGTGCCAGCGCCCAGCTAGACAATCAGCCCCAGCATTTT.